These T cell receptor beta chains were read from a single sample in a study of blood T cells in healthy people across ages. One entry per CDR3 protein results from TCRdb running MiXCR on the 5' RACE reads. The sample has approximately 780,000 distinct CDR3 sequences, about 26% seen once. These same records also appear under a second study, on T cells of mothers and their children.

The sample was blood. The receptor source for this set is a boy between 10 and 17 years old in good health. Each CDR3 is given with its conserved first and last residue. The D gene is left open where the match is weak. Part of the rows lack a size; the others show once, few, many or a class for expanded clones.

CDR3nt: TGTGCCAGCAGCTTCCCCGGGACGGTGGGGACTGAAGCTTTCTTT; CDR3aa: CASSFPGTVGTEAFF; j_gene: TRBJ1-1; len: 15; v_gene: TRBV7-2; abundance: few; d_gene: .
CDR3nt: TGCGCCAGCAGCCAAATGACTAGCGGGAGACTCAGCACAGATACGCAGTATTTT; CDR3aa: CASSQMTSGRLSTDTQYF; j_gene: TRBJ2-3; len: 18; v_gene: TRBV4-1; abundance: .; d_gene: TRBD2
CDR3nt: TGCGCCAGCAGCTTAAATGGACAGTCAAATCCCCAGTACTTC; CDR3aa: CASSLNGQSNPQYF; j_gene: TRBJ2-5; len: 14; v_gene: TRBV5-1; abundance: .; d_gene: .
CDR3nt: TGTGCCACCAGCATGGAGGGGTCGAGCTCTGGAAACACCATATATTTT; CDR3aa: CATSMEGSSSGNTIYF; j_gene: TRBJ1-3; len: 16; v_gene: TRBV15; abundance: .; d_gene: .
CDR3nt: TGCGCCAGCAGCCAAGTTTCCGGCACTAATGAAAAACTGTTTTTT; CDR3aa: CASSQVSGTNEKLFF; j_gene: TRBJ1-4; len: 15; v_gene: TRBV4-1; abundance: .; d_gene: .
CDR3nt: TGTGCCAGCAGTTTTAGGCAGCTCAATCAGCCCCAGCATTTT; CDR3aa: CASSFRQLNQPQHF; j_gene: TRBJ1-5; len: 14; v_gene: TRBV12-3/TRBV12-4; abundance: few; d_gene: .
CDR3nt: TGCAGCGTTGGAGGGCGCCTCTACAATGAGCAGTTCTTC; CDR3aa: CSVGGRLYNEQFF; j_gene: TRBJ2-1; len: 13; v_gene: TRBV29-1; abundance: .; d_gene: .
CDR3nt: TGCAGCGTTCGGGACAGGGTGGGAATCTATGGCTACACCTTC; CDR3aa: CSVRDRVGIYGYTF; j_gene: TRBJ1-2; len: 14; v_gene: TRBV29-1; abundance: .; d_gene: TRBD1
CDR3nt: TGTGCCAGCAGTACGGGACTAGCGATCGGGGAGCTGTTTTTT; CDR3aa: CASSTGLAIGELFF; j_gene: TRBJ2-2; len: 14; v_gene: TRBV2; abundance: .; d_gene: TRBD2
CDR3nt: TGTGCCGCCAGTGCAGGGGGCAATGAGCAGTTCTTC; CDR3aa: CAASAGGNEQFF; j_gene: TRBJ2-1; len: 12; v_gene: TRBV7-9; abundance: few; d_gene: TRBD1
CDR3nt: TGTGCCAGCAGCTTGGGATTGACAGGGTTCGAGCAGTACTTC; CDR3aa: CASSLGLTGFEQYF; j_gene: TRBJ2-7; len: 14; v_gene: TRBV12-3/TRBV12-4; abundance: .; d_gene: TRBD1
CDR3nt: TGCAGTGCTAGACAGGGGAAAAACACCGGGGAGCTGTTTTTT; CDR3aa: CSARQGKNTGELFF; j_gene: TRBJ2-2; len: 14; v_gene: TRBV20-1; abundance: .; d_gene: .
CDR3nt: TGTGCCAGCAGCCCGACACGGGATGAAAAACTGTTTTTT; CDR3aa: CASSPTRDEKLFF; j_gene: TRBJ1-4; len: 13; v_gene: TRBV4-2; abundance: few; d_gene: .
CDR3nt: TGTGCCAGCAGTTTCCCACCGCCCTCCGGGACGGAAGACTCTGGAAACACCATATATTTT; CDR3aa: CASSFPPPSGTEDSGNTIYF; j_gene: TRBJ1-3; len: 20; v_gene: TRBV12-3/TRBV12-4; abundance: .; d_gene: .
CDR3nt: TGCAGCGTCGCCTCGCAGCTCCAAGAGACCCAGTACTTC; CDR3aa: CSVASQLQETQYF; j_gene: TRBJ2-5; len: 13; v_gene: TRBV29-1; abundance: .; d_gene: .